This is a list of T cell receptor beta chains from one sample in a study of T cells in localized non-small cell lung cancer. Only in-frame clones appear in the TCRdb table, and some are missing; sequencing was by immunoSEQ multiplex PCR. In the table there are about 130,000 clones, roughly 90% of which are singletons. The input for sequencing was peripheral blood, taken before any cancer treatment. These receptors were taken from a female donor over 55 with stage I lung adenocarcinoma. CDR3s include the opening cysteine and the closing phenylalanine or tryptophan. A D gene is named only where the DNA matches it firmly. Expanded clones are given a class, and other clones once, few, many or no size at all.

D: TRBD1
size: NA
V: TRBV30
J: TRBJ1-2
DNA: TGTGCCTGGAGTCGGGACAGACCCCTTTATGGCTACACCTTC
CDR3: CAWSRDRPLYGYTF

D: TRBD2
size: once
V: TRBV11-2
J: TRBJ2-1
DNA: TGTGCCAGCAGCCTCGTGGGGACTAGCGGCAATGAGCAGTTCTTC
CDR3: CASSLVGTSGNEQFF

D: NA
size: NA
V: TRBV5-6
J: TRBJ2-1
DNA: TGTGCCAGCAGCTTGGTCGGTGAAAGGGGGAGAATCCTAAATGAGCAGTTCTTC
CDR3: CASSLVGERGRILNEQFF

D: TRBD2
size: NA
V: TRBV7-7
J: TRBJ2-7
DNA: TGTGCCAGCAGCACCCTAGCGGGTGGGGACTACGAGCAGTACTTC
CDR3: CASSTLAGGDYEQYF

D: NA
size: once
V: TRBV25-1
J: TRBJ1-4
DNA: TGTGCCAGCCGAGAGGCGGGTAGGGCAGCTGAAAAACTGTTTTTT
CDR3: CASREAGRAAEKLFF

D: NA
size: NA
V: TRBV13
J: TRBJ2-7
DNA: TGTGCCAGCAGCTTACGGGAGCACGGCGAGCAGTACTTC
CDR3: CASSLREHGEQYF

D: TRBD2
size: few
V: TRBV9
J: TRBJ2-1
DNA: TGTGCCAGCAGCGTAGCTGGATCCGGGGGGAATGAGCAGTTCTTC
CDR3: CASSVAGSGGNEQFF

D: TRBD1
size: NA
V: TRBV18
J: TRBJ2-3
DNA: TGTGCCAGCTCACCACCTCGACAGGGGGTCACAAATACGCAGTATTTT
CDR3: CASSPPRQGVTNTQYF

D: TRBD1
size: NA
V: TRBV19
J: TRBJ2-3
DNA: TGTGCCAGTAGCGGGACAGTGAGCACAGATACGCAGTATTTT
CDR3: CASSGTVSTDTQYF

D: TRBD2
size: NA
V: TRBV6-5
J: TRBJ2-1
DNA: TGTGCCAGCAGGGTTAGCGGGAGTGGCTACAATGAGCAGTTCTTC
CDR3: CASRVSGSGYNEQFF

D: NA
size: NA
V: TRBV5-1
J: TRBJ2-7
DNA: TGCGCCACCAAAAAGGACGGGCCTTACTCCTACGAGCAGTACTTC
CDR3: CATKKDGPYSYEQYF

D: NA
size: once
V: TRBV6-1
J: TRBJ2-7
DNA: TGTGCCAGCAGTCGGCCCCGACAGGACTACGAGCAGTACTTC
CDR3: CASSRPRQDYEQYF

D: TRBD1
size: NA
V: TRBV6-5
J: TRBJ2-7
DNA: TGTGCCAGCAGTTACTCGGGGACAGGGGGCTACGAGCAGTACTTC
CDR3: CASSYSGTGGYEQYF

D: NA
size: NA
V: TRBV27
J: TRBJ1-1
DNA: TGTGCCAGCAGTCCTAGGACACAATTCGAATTTTGGGCTGAAGCTTTCTTT
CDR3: CASSPRTQFEFWAEAFF

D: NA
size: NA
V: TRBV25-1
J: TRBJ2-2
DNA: TGTGCCAGCAGTGGAGGAGCGCGAACGGTCGGGGAGCTGTTTTTT
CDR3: CASSGGARTVGELFF

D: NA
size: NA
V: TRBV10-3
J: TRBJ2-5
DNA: TGTGCCATCAGTGCGGGCGCGGCGGAGACCCAGTACTTC
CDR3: CAISAGAAETQYF

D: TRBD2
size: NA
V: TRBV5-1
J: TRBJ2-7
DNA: TGCGCCAGCAGCCGGGACGGATCGTCGGGACTAGCTTCCGAGCAGTACTTC
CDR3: CASSRDGSSGLASEQYF

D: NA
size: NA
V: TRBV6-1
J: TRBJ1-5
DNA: TGTGCCAGCAGTGAACTTGGGGGCGGCCAGCCCCAGCATTTT
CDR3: CASSELGGGQPQHF

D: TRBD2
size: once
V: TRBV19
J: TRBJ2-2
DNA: TGTGCCAGTAGAACGGGAGGGACTACCGGGGAGCTGTTTTTT
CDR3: CASRTGGTTGELFF

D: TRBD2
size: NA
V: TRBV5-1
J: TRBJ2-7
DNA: TGCGCCAGCAGCAGAAGCGGGAGGGAAGGAGAGCAGTACTTC
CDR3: CASSRSGREGEQYF

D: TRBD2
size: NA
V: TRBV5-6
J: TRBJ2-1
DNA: TGTGCCAGCAGCCAGCGGGCGGGGGTGTACAATGAGCAGTTCTTC
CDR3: CASSQRAGVYNEQFF

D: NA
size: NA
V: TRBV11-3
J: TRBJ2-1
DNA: TGTGCCAGCAGCTTAGGACCGCTGCGGGGTGATGAGCAGTTCTTC
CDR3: CASSLGPLRGDEQFF

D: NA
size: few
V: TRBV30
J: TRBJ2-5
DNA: TGTGCCTGGAGTACACGGCCAGGTTTTCAGGAGACCCAGTACTTC
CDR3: CAWSTRPGFQETQYF

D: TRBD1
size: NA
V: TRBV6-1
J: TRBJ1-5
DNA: TGTGCCAGCAGTGTGGAAGGGGGCCATCAGCCCCAGCATTTT
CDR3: CASSVEGGHQPQHF

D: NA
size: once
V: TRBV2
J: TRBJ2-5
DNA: TGTGCCAGCAGGGGATTCCCGGGGCTTGGGGAGACCCAGTACTTC
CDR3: CASRGFPGLGETQYF

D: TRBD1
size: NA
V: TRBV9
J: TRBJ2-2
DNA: TGTGCCAGCAGCGAAGCCGGGACAGGGGGGACCGGGGAGCTGTTTTTT
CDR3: CASSEAGTGGTGELFF

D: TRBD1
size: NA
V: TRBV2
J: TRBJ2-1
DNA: TGTGCCAGCAGCGGACAGGGGCTCCGCGAGCAGTTCTTC
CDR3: CASSGQGLREQFF

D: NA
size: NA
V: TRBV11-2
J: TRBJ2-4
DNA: TGTGCCAGCAGCTTAGAAGGCGGGATGGGAGCCAAAAACATTCAGTACTTC
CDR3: CASSLEGGMGAKNIQYF

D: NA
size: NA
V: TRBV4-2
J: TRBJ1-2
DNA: TGTGCCAGCAGCCAAGATGACCGGTCAGCTAACTATGGCTACACCTTC
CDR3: CASSQDDRSANYGYTF

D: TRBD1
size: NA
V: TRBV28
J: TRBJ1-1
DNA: TGTGCCAGCAGTCCCTTAGACAGGGTAGGGTACACTGAAGCTTTCTTT
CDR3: CASSPLDRVGYTEAFF

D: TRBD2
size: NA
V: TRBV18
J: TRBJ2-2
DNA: TGTGCCAGCTCACGGCTGGGACTAGCGGGAAACACCGGGGAGCTGTTTTTT
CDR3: CASSRLGLAGNTGELFF